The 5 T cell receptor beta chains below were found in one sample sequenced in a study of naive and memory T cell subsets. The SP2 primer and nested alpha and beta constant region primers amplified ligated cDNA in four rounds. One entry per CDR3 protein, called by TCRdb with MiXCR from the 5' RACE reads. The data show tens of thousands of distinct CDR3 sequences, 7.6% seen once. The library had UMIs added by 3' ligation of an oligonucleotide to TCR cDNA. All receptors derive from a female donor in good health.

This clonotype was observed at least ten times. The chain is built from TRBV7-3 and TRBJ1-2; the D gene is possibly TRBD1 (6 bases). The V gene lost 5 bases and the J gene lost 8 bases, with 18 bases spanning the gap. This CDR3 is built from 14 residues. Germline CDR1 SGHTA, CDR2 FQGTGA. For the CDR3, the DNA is TGTGCCAGCAGCACCCGTGGGGGGGCGGGAGGCTACACCTTC. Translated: CASSTRGGAGGYTF.

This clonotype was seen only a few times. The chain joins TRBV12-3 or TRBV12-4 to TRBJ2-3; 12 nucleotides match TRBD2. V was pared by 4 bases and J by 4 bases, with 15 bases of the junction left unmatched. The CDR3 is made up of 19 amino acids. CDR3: CASSSYGRGLAGTSDTQYF. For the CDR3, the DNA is TGTGCCAGCAGTTCTTATGGGCGAGGACTAGCGGGGACGTCAGATACGCAGTATTTT.

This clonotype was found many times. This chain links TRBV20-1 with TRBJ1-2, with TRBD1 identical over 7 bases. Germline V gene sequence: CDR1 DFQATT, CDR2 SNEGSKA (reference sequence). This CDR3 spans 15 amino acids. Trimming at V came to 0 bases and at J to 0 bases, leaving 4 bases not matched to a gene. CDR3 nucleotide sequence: TGCAGTGCTAGAGATAGGGGGCAAACTAACTATGGCTACACCTTC. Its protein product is CSARDRGQTNYGYTF.

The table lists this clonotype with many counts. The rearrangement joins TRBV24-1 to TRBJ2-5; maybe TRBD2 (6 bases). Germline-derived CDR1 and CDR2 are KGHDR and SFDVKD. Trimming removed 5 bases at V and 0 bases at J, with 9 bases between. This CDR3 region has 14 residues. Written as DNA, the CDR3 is TGTGCCACCAGTGTAGGAGGGGACCAAGAGACCCAGTACTTC. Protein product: CATSVGGDQETQYF.

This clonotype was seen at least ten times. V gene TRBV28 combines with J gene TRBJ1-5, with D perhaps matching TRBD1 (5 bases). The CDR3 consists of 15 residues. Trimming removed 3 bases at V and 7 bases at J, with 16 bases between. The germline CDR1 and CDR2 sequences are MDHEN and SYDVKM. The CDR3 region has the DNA TGTGCCAGCAGTTTTTCGGGGCCTGGGGGGCAGCCCCAGCATTTT. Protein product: CASSFSGPGGQPQHF.